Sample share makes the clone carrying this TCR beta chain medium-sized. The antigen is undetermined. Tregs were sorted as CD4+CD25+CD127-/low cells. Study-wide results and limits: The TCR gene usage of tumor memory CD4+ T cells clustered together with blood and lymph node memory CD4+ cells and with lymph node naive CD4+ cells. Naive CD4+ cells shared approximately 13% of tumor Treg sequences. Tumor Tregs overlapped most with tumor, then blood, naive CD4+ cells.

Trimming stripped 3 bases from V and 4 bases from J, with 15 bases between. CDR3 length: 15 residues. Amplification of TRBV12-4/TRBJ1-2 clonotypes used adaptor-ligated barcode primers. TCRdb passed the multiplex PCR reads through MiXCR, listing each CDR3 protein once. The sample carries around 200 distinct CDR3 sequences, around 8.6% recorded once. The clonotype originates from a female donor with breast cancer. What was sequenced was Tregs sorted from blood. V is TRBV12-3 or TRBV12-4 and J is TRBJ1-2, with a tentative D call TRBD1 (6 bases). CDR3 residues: CASSFRRGWGYGYTF. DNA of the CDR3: TGTGCCAGCAGTTTCCGCAGGGGATGGGGCTATGGCTACACCTTC.